Given below is one TCR beta chain in context. What it binds is not known. This sample is drawn from a study of cytomegalovirus exposure and HLA in healthy donors. With 60 Vbeta and 13 Jbeta primers, the PCR was carried out. Profiled with immunoSEQ multiplex PCR; TCRdb holds only in-frame clones, not every one. The top ten hold around 2.1% of the sample, which has about 160,000 clones, approximately 81% seen once. With 5 bases removed from V and 0 bases from J, the gap between germline ends came to 17 bases. There are 18 residues in the CDR3. Germline-derived CDR1 and CDR2 are SGHVS and FNYEAQ. General study points: As was reported, the classifier diagnosed cytomegalovirus status with high specificity and sensitivity.

The specimen was PBMCs. The J gene is TRBJ2-6, the V gene TRBV7-6, with D possibly being TRBD2 (6 bases). The origin of this receptor is a man aged 18 to 29 in good health and CMV-seropositive. In DNA, the CDR3 is TGTGCCAGCAGCGCTTCGGGACTCCAGGGCTCTGGGGCCAACGTCCTGACTTTC. Protein: CASSASGLQGSGANVLTF.